This is a list of T cell receptor beta chains from one sample in a study of vaccination and CD4 T cells after COVID-19. Their antigens are not known. Each CDR3 protein gets one entry after TCRdb re-called the PCR reads with MiXCR. This sample has 17,000 or so distinct CDR3 sequences; 43% occur once, and the top ten carry about 6.5%. This specimen was CD4+ T cells from blood, cultured in vitro, taken after SARS-CoV-2 vaccination. The receptor set was obtained from a human donor who had recovered from COVID-19. CDR3s include the opening cysteine and the closing phenylalanine or tryptophan. The D gene is left open where the match is weak. Size is omitted from some rows. Given values are once, few, many or a class for expanded clones.

j_call d_call clone_size v_call cdr3_nt cdr3_aa
TRBJ2-3 TRBD1 NA TRBV4-1 TGCGCCAGCAGCCAAATCTATTCCGGGACAGGGTCGACAGATACGCAGTATTTT CASSQIYSGTGSTDTQYF
TRBJ2-3 TRBD2 few TRBV5-4 TGTGCCAGCAGCTTGGTGGGGACTAGCGGGTCGTATACGCAGTATTTT CASSLVGTSGSYTQYF
TRBJ1-5 NA few TRBV6-1 TGTGCCAGCAGTGAAGGGGGTAATCAGCCCCAGCATTTT CASSEGGNQPQHF
TRBJ2-3 TRBD2 few TRBV24-1 TGTGCCACCAGTGATTCCGCGGGAGGGACCACAGATACGCAGTATTTT CATSDSAGGTTDTQYF
TRBJ1-1 NA NA TRBV28 TGTGCCAGCAGTTCACCAAGAACGACCGGACGGCCGAACACTGAAGCTTTCTTT CASSSPRTTGRPNTEAFF
TRBJ2-7 NA NA TRBV7-2 TGTGCCAGCAGCTCGGACAGACAGTACGAGCAGTACTTC CASSSDRQYEQYF
TRBJ2-3 NA NA TRBV20-1 TGCAGTGCTAGACGTTCCCAGGGAGCAGATACGCAGTATTTT CSARRSQGADTQYF
TRBJ2-7 TRBD2 few TRBV15 TGTGCCACCAGCAGCGACCCGCATCATAGCGGGCGAAACTACGAGCAGTACTTC CATSSDPHHSGRNYEQYF
TRBJ2-4 TRBD1 few TRBV6-2/TRBV6-3 TGTGCCAGCAGTTCAACAGGGGGTACCAAAAACATTCAGTACTTC CASSSTGGTKNIQYF
TRBJ1-1 TRBD1 NA TRBV6-5 TGTGCCAGCAGTTACCTTACCCGAGGACAGGGCTATAACACTGAAGCTTTCTTT CASSYLTRGQGYNTEAFF
TRBJ1-6 NA few TRBV30 TGTGCCTGGAGAGTAGAAGGCTGGGATTCACCCCTCCACTTT CAWRVEGWDSPLHF
TRBJ2-5 TRBD2 NA TRBV20-1 TGCAGTCCGGACCATCAGCCGACTAGCGGATCTGGGGAGACCCAGTACTTC CSPDHQPTSGSGETQYF
TRBJ2-3 TRBD2 NA TRBV7-2 TGTGCCAGCAGCTTAACGACTAGCCGCCGAGATACGCAGTATTTT CASSLTTSRRDTQYF
TRBJ1-1 NA NA TRBV20-1 TGCAGTGCTAGTTTCGGGATTGGCACTGAAGCTTTCTTT CSASFGIGTEAFF
TRBJ2-7 TRBD1 NA TRBV10-3 TGTGCCATCAGCAGAGACAGGGAGAACTACGAGCAGTACTTC CAISRDRENYEQYF
TRBJ2-5 NA NA TRBV20-1 TGCAGTGAGGCGGTGGAAGAGACCCAGTACTTC CSEAVEETQYF
TRBJ2-5 NA NA TRBV5-1 TGCGCCAGCAGCTTGGCACCTCAGACTGGGACCCAGTACTTC CASSLAPQTGTQYF
TRBJ2-7 TRBD1 NA TRBV6-5 TGTGCCAGCAGTTATTGGCCGGGACAGGGGGCGTCCGAGCAGTACTTC CASSYWPGQGASEQYF
TRBJ1-2 NA few TRBV2 TGTGCCAGCAGTGAATTGACAGGCCCCTATGGCTACACCTTC CASSELTGPYGYTF
TRBJ1-2 NA few TRBV6-1 TGTGCCAGCAGAACAGAAACAGGGTTTTTCTATGGCTACACCTTC CASRTETGFFYGYTF
TRBJ1-2 TRBD1 NA TRBV28 TGTGCCAGCAGGACAGGGAACCGATATGATGGCTACACCTTC CASRTGNRYDGYTF
TRBJ2-1 NA NA TRBV6-5 TGTGCCAGCAGTTACTTCCGTTTGGGGCTGAGCTCCTACAATGAGCAGTTCTTC CASSYFRLGLSSYNEQFF
TRBJ2-7 NA NA TRBV7-9 TGTGCCAGCAGTTCGGAGGCAGGGGGGACCTACGAGCAGTACTTC CASSSEAGGTYEQYF
TRBJ1-6 NA NA TRBV7-2 TGTGCCAGCAGCGAAGGGGGGAGGGGACGGTATAATTCACCCCTCCACTTT CASSEGGRGRYNSPLHF
TRBJ2-1 NA NA TRBV30 TGTGCCTGGAGTGCCCAAGTATACTACAATGAGCAGTTCTTC CAWSAQVYYNEQFF
TRBJ1-2 TRBD1 NA TRBV20-1 TGCAGTGCTAGAGAGATCGAGACAGGGGGTGATTTATCCTACACCTTC CSAREIETGGDLSYTF
TRBJ2-7 NA NA TRBV29-1 TGCAGCGTTGGGGACCGAAGCTCCTACGAGCAGTACTTC CSVGDRSSYEQYF
TRBJ2-5 NA few TRBV20-1 TGCAGTGCTCCTCGGGAGAACAAAGAGACCCAGTACTTC CSAPRENKETQYF
TRBJ1-1 NA NA TRBV10-3 TGTGCCATCAGTGAGACAGGACAGAACACTGAAGCTTTCTTT CAISETGQNTEAFF
TRBJ1-1 NA NA TRBV28 TGTGCCAGCCACAGGTTCACTACGAACACTGAAGCTTTCTTT CASHRFTTNTEAFF
TRBJ2-3 TRBD2 few TRBV7-2 TGTGCCAGCAGCTTACGTGGGGGGGGCACAGATACGCAGTATTTT CASSLRGGGTDTQYF
TRBJ1-5 NA NA TRBV12-3/TRBV12-4 TGTGCCAGCACCCTCGACAGGAGGAGCCAGCCCCAGCATTTT CASTLDRRSQPQHF
TRBJ2-7 TRBD1 medium-sized TRBV6-1 TGTGCCAGCAGTACCCCGGGACAGACTCCCTACGAGCAGTACTTC CASSTPGQTPYEQYF
TRBJ1-5 NA NA TRBV7-2 TGCGCCAGCAGCCGAGGACCAGGCAGGCTTTATCAGCCCCAGCATTTT CASSRGPGRLYQPQHF
TRBJ1-2 NA NA TRBV6-1 TGTGCCAGCAGTGAAGGTCGGGCAGGAGTCTATGGCTACACCTTC CASSEGRAGVYGYTF
TRBJ2-5 TRBD1 NA TRBV10-3 TGTGCCATCAGAGGGACAGGGACGGAGACCCAGTACTTC CAIRGTGTETQYF
TRBJ2-4 NA NA TRBV7-9 TGTGCCAGCAGCTTAGAGCTGGGGCTAGCCAAAAACATTCAGTACTTC CASSLELGLAKNIQYF
TRBJ2-3 NA NA TRBV19 TGTGCCAGTAGGGGGACGAATTGGGAGCAGTATTTT CASRGTNWEQYF
TRBJ2-1 TRBD1 NA TRBV5-1 TGCGCCAGCAGCTTGGCCCGGACAGGGTTCTACAATGAGCAGTTCTTC CASSLARTGFYNEQFF
TRBJ1-4 TRBD1 NA TRBV28 TGTGCCAGCAGTTTGCGCGGGCAGGGGGACAAACTGTTTTTT CASSLRGQGDKLFF
TRBJ2-1 NA few TRBV20-1 TGCAGTGCACAAGACTGGAGGAGCTCCTACAATGAGCAGTTCTTC CSAQDWRSSYNEQFF
TRBJ1-5 NA few TRBV7-2 TGTGCCAGCACCGCCCGGGGGAGCAATCAGCCCCAGCATTTT CASTARGSNQPQHF
TRBJ2-7 NA NA TRBV6-1 TGTGCCAGCAGTCAGACCCAGGGGTACGAGCAGTACTTC CASSQTQGYEQYF
TRBJ2-5 NA NA TRBV7-9 TGTGCCACCTCCCCGGGCAACCAAGAGACCCAGTACTTC CATSPGNQETQYF
TRBJ2-3 TRBD2 few TRBV7-6 TGTGCCAGCAGCCCAGGAGCGGGAGTAAATACGCAGTATTTT CASSPGAGVNTQYF